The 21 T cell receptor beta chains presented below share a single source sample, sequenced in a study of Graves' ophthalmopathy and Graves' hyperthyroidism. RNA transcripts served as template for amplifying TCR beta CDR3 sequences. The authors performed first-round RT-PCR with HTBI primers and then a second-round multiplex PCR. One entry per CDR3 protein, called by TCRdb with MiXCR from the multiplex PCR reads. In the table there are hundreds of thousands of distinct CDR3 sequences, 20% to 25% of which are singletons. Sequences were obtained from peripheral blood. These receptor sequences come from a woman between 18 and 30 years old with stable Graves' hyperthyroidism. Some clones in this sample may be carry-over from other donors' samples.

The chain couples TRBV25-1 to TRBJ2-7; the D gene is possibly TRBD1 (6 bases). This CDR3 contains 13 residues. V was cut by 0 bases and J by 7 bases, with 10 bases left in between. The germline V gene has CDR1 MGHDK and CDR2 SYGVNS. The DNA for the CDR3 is TGTGCCAGCAGTGAATACCCCCAGGGGGAGCAGTACTTC. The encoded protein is CASSEYPQGEQYF.

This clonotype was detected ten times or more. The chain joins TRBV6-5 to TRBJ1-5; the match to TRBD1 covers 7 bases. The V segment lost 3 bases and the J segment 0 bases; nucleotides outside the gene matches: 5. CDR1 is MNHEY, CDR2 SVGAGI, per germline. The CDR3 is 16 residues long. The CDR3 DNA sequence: TGTGCCAGCAGTTATTGGGACAGAAATAGCAATCAGCCCCAGCATTTT. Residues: CASSYWDRNSNQPQHF.

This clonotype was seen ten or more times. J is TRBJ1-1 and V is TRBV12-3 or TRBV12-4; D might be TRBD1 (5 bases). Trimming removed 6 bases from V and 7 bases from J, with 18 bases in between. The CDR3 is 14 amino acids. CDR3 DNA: TGTGCCAGCAGAGGACGGGACCCAGTCTTTGAAGCTTTCTTT. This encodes CASRGRDPVFEAFF.

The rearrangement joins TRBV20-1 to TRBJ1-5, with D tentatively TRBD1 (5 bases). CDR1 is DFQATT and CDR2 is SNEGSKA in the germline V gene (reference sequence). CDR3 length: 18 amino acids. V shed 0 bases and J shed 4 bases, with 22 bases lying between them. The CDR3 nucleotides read TGCAGTGCTAGAGATCCCCGCCCGCAGGACAAATCAAATCAGCCCCAGCATTTT. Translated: CSARDPRPQDKSNQPQHF.

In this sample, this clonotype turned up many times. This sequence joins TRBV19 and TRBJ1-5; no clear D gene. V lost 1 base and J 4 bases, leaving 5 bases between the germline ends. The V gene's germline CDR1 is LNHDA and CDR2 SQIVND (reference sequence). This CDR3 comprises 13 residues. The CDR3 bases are TGTGCCAGTAGTATAGGGATGAATCAGCCCCAGCATTTT. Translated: CASSIGMNQPQHF.

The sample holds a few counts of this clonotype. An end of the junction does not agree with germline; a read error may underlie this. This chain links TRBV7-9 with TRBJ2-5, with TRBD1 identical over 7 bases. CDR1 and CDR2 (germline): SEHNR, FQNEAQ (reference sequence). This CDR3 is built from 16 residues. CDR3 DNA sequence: TGTGCCAGCAGCTTGGGGGACAGTCCTGTTAGAGAGACCAAGTACTTC. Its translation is CASSLGDSPVRETKYF.

The CDR3 DNA is TGTGCCAGCAGTTCTAGAGTCGACAGGGGCCTGACTTTC. Translation gives CASSSRVDRGLTF. The chain recombines TRBV12-3 or TRBV12-4 with TRBJ2-6; 8 bases align to TRBD1. The CDR3 loop spans 13 amino acids. V lost 4 bases, J lost 15 bases, and 8 bases stayed unmatched.

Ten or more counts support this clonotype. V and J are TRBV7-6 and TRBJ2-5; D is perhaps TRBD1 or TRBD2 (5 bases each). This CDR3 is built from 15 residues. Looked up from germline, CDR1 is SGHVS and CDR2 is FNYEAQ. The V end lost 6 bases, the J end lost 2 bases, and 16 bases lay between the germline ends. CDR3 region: CASSQVGRTQETQYF. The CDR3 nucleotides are TGTGCCAGCAGTCAAGTGGGACGGACACAAGAGACCCAGTACTTC. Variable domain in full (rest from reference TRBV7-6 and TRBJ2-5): GAGVSQSPRYKVTKRGQDVALRCDPISGHVSLYWYRQALGQGPEFLTYFNYEAQQDKSGLPNDRFSAERPEGSISTLTIQRTEQRDSAMYRCASSQVGRTQETQYFGPGTRLLVL.

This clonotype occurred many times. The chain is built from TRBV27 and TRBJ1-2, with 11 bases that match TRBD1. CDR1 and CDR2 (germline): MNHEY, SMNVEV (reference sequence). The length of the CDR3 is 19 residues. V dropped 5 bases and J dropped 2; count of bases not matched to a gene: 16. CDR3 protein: CASSRTLTRRDRGNYGYTF. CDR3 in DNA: TGTGCCAGCAGTCGGACCCTAACCCGCCGGGACAGGGGGAACTATGGCTACACCTTC.

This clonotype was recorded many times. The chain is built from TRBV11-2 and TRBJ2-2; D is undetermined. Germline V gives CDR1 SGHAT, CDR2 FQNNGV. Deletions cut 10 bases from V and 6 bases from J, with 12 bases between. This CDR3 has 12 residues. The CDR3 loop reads CATRVGSGELFF. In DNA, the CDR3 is TGTGCCACCAGAGTCGGGTCCGGGGAGCTGTTTTTT. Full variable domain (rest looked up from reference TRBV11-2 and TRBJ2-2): EAGVAQSPRYKIIEKRQSVAFWCNPISGHATLYWYQQILGQGPKLLIQFQNNGVVDDSQLPKDRFSAERLKGVDSTLKIQPAKLEDSAVYLCATRVGSGELFFGEGSRLTVL.

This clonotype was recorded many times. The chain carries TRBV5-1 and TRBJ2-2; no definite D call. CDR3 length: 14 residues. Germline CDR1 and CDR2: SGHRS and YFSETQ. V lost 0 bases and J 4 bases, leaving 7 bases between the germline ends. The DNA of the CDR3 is TGCGCCAGCAGCTTGGGCTCGGGCACCGGGGAGCTGTTTTTT. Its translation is CASSLGSGTGELFF.

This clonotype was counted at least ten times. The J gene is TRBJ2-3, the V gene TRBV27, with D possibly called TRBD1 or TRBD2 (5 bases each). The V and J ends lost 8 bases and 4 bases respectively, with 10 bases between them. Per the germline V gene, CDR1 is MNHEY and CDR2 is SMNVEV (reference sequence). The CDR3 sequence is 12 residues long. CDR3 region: CASSQGPDTQYF. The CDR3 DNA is TGTGCCAGCTCGCAGGGACCAGATACGCAGTATTTT.

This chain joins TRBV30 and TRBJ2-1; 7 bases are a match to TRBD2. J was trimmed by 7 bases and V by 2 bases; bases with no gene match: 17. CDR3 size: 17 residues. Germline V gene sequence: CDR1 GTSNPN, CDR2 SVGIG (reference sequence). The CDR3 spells CAWSPTRTSGNGNEQFF. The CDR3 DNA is TGTGCCTGGAGTCCCACCCGGACTAGTGGGAATGGGAATGAGCAGTTCTTC.

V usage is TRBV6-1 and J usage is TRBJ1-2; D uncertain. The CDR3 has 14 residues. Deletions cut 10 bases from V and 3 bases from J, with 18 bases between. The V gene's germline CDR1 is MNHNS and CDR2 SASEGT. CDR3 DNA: TGTGCCATGCGGGGATTCGTCTTTTACTATGGCTACACCTTC. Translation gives CAMRGFVFYYGYTF.

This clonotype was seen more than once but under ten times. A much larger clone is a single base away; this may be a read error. CDR3 in amino acids: CASSYGAFTEACF. CDR3 coding DNA: TGTGCCAGCAGTTACGGGGCCTTCACTGAAGCTTGCTTT. The rearrangement links TRBV25-1 to TRBJ1-1, with a tentative D call TRBD1 (5 bases). Germline CDR1 reads MGHDK; CDR2 reads SYGVNS. The CDR3 contains 13 residues.

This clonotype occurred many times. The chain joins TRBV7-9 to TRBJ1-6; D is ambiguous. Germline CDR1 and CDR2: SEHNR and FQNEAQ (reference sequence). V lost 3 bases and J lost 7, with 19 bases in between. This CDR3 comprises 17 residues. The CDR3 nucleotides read TGTGCCAGCAGCTTTGGGGAAGGGTGGATGTCGAATTCACCCCTCCACTTT. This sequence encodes CASSFGEGWMSNSPLHF. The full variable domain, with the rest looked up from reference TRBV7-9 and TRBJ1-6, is DTGVSQNPRHKITKRGQNVTFRCDPISEHNRLYWYRQTLGQGPEFLTYFQNEAQLEKSRLLSDRFSAERPKGSFSTLEIQRTEQGDSAMYLCASSFGEGWMSNSPLHFGNGTRLTVT.

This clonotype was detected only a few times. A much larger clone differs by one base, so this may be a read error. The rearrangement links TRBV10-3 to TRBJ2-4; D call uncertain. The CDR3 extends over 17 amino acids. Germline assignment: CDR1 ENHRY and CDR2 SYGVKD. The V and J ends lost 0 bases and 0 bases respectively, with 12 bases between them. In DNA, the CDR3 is TGTGCCATCAGTGAGTCGGGCGGAAGTTTAGCCAAAAACATTCAGTACTTC. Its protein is CAISESGGSLAKNIQYF.

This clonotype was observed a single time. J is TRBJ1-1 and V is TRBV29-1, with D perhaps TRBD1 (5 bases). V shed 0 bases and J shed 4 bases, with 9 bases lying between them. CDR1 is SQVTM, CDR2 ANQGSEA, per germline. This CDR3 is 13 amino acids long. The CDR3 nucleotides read TGCAGCGTTGAAGATGTGACAGTCACTGAAGCTTTCTTT. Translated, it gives CSVEDVTVTEAFF.

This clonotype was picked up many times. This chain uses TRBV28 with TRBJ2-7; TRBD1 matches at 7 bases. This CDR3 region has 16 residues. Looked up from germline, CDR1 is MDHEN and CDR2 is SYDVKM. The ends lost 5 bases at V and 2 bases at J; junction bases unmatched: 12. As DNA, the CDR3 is TGTGCCAGCAGTCCGCCGGGACAGACGAAGACCTACGAGCAGTACTTC. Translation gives CASSPPGQTKTYEQYF.

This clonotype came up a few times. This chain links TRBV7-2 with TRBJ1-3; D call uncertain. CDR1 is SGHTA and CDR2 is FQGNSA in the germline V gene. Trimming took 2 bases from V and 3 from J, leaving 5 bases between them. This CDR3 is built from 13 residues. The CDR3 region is CASSLTNGNTIYF. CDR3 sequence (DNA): TGTGCCAGCAGCTTAACCAATGGAAACACCATATATTTT.

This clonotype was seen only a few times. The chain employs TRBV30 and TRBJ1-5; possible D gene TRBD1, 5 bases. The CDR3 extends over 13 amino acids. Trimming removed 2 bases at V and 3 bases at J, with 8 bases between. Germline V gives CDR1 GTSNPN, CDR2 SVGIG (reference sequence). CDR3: CAWSRGLNQPQHF. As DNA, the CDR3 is TGTGCCTGGAGTAGGGGCCTCAATCAGCCCCAGCATTTT.